This T cell receptor beta chain is drawn from a study of blood T cells in healthy people across ages. Study-wide background: About one barcoded beta molecule per two T cells was the capture yield of template switching.

PCR was performed a second time for about 6 to 12 cycles using a sample-barcoded 5' primer and a J-beta primer mix. TCRdb analysed the 5' RACE reads with MiXCR anew, one entry per CDR3 protein. The sample includes about 650,000 distinct CDR3 sequences, roughly 30% of them seen just once. Study-level results: Unsorted PBMC material precluded a definitive naive versus antigen-experienced comparison. Greater diversity and more naive CD4+ cells were seen in long-lived donors than in aged donors. Correlation between TCR beta diversity and naive T cell percentage was strong.

With regard to this clonotype: Its antigen remains unidentified.

V dropped 4 bases and J dropped 3 bases, with 9 bases sitting between them. Germline V gene sequence: CDR1 SGHDN, CDR2 FVKESK. The length of the CDR3 is 13 residues. The genes are TRBV14 and TRBJ1-1; D is unclear. The receptor comes from a woman of 80 years or more in good health. The sequenced sample consisted of blood. CDR3 DNA sequence: TGTGCCAGCAGCCCCCAGACTTACACTGAAGCTTTCTTT. The encoded protein is CASSPQTYTEAFF.